This T cell receptor (beta chain) emerged from a study of blood T cell repertoires in COVID-19. Profiling relied on immunoSEQ multiplex PCR, and the TCRdb table lists in-frame clones only, not all of them. Of some 240,000 clones listed, 75% to 85% are singletons. The sequence was collected from a human donor in a cohort sampled during active COVID-19. Sequenced material: peripheral blood.

The CDR3 DNA reads TGTGCCAGCAGTGAGACAGGGGGAGGCGACGAGCAGTACTTC. Protein product: CASSETGGGDEQYF. V usage is TRBV28 and J usage is TRBJ2-7; TRBD1 matches 9 bases. The germline V gene has CDR1 MDHEN and CDR2 SYDVKM. CDR3 length: 14 amino acids. J was trimmed by 5 bases and V by 5 bases; bases with no gene match: 7.